The rows below give T cell receptor beta chains drawn from one sample of a study of patients and donors after allogeneic stem cell transplantation. TCRdb reprocessed the RT-PCR reads via MiXCR and lists one record per CDR3 protein. Found here are 800,000 to 1,000,000 distinct CDR3 sequences, about a sixth of them singletons; the top ten hold around 6%. The sample taken for sequencing was blood, either unsorted or a sorted T cell fraction (not recorded which). The receptors were sampled from a human donor who was either an allogeneic HSCT recipient or a stem cell or donor lymphocyte infusion donor (not recorded which). It is not recorded whose cells these are; they may come from a transplant donor. CDR3s include the opening cysteine and the closing phenylalanine or tryptophan. Fields, in order: D gene, clone size, V gene, J gene, CDR3 protein, CDR3 DNA. The D gene is left open where the match is weak. Size values are once, few and many counts, or a class for expanded clones, and some rows have none.

>.|.|TRBV9|TRBJ1-5
CASSVDSTQPQHF
TGTGCCAGCAGCGTCGACAGTACTCAGCCCCAGCATTTT
>TRBD1|few|TRBV3-1|TRBJ2-7
CASRPGQGYSYEQYF
TGTGCCAGCAGACCGGGACAGGGATATTCCTACGAGCAGTACTTC
>TRBD1|.|TRBV5-8|TRBJ1-2
CASSLAGDRGHFGYTF
TGTGCCAGCAGCTTGGCCGGGGACAGGGGGCATTTTGGCTACACCTTC
>.|few|TRBV10-3|TRBJ2-2
CAIAVALRAGNTGELFF
TGTGCCATCGCGGTCGCTCTAAGGGCAGGGAACACCGGGGAGCTGTTTTTT
>.|.|TRBV6-1|TRBJ2-7
CASRRVNRDEQYF
TGTGCCAGCAGGCGGGTCAACCGGGACGAGCAGTACTTC
>.|many|TRBV24-1|TRBJ2-7
CATSSAGLSEQYF
TGTGCCACCAGCTCCGCAGGCCTCTCCGAGCAGTACTTC
>TRBD2|few|TRBV5-4|TRBJ2-1
CASSLVSLAGGHREQFF
TGTGCCAGCAGCTTGGTTTCACTAGCGGGAGGGCATCGAGAGCAGTTCTTC
>TRBD2|.|TRBV6-1|TRBJ2-2
CASSVTSGNTGELFF
TGTGCCAGCAGTGTAACTAGCGGCAACACCGGGGAGCTGTTTTTT
>.|few|TRBV20-1|TRBJ1-5
CSARPVSNQPQHF
TGCAGTGCTCGCCCAGTTAGCAATCAGCCCCAGCATTTT
>TRBD1|few|TRBV12-3/TRBV12-4|TRBJ2-2
CASSLIRGTGLIGSTGELFF
TGTGCCAGCAGTTTAATCCGGGGGACAGGGCTAATAGGGTCCACCGGGGAGCTGTTTTTT
>TRBD1|few|TRBV20-1|TRBJ1-5
CSAREGTGQPQHF
TGCAGTGCTAGAGAAGGGACAGGTCAGCCCCAGCATTTT
>.|.|TRBV20-1|TRBJ1-4
CSARAGYEKLFF
TGCAGTGCTAGAGCAGGGTACGAAAAACTGTTTTTT
>TRBD1|.|TRBV10-3|TRBJ2-7
CAISDRGWMQYF
TGTGCCATCAGCGACAGGGGTTGGATGCAGTACTTC
>.|.|TRBV5-1|TRBJ2-2
CASSLGAGHPSTGELFF
TGCGCCAGCAGCTTGGGCGCAGGGCATCCATCCACCGGGGAGCTGTTTTTT
>.|few|TRBV6-6|TRBJ1-6
CASRVPYNSPLHF
TGTGCCAGCAGGGTTCCCTATAATTCACCCCTCCACTTT
>.|.|TRBV2|TRBJ1-1
CASSGQVVNTEAFF
TGTGCCAGCAGTGGTCAGGTGGTGAACACTGAAGCTTTCTTT
>.|.|TRBV12-5|TRBJ2-2
CASGLVEGGELFF
TGTGCTAGTGGTTTGGTAGAGGGCGGGGAGCTGTTTTTT
>.|.|TRBV7-6|TRBJ1-3
CASSSPVSGNTIYF
TGTGCCAGCAGCTCGCCAGTCTCTGGAAACACCATATATTTT
>TRBD2|few|TRBV20-1|TRBJ2-3
CSASMTSGTGDTQYF
TGCAGTGCTTCGATGACTAGCGGGACGGGTGATACGCAGTATTTT
>.|many|TRBV12-3/TRBV12-4|TRBJ2-6
CASRSGANVLTF
TGTGCCAGCAGGTCTGGGGCCAACGTCCTGACTTTC
>TRBD1|.|TRBV5-1|TRBJ2-7
CASSRSPQGFPYEQYF
TGCGCCAGCAGCCGTAGCCCACAGGGGTTCCCGTACGAGCAGTACTTC
>.|many|TRBV18|TRBJ1-2
CASSPETVPSNYGYTF
TGTGCCAGCTCACCAGAGACAGTTCCCAGCAACTATGGCTACACCTTC
>.|.|TRBV10-3|TRBJ1-1
CAISESTGTEAFF
TGTGCCATCAGTGAGTCGACGGGGACTGAAGCTTTCTTT
>TRBD2|few|TRBV12-3/TRBV12-4|TRBJ2-7
CASTNSGAPREQYF
TGTGCCAGCACTAATAGCGGGGCCCCGCGAGAGCAGTACTTC
>TRBD1|few|TRBV4-1|TRBJ1-5
CASSQHRDREYSNQPQHF
TGCGCCAGCAGCCAACACCGGGACAGAGAATATAGCAATCAGCCCCAGCATTTT
>.|.|TRBV18|TRBJ2-3
CASSPWGPPLEADTQYF
TGTGCCAGCTCACCTTGGGGCCCACCCCTCGAAGCAGATACGCAGTATTTT
>.|.|TRBV20-1|TRBJ1-6
CSAPSQGLNSPLHF
TGCAGTGCCCCTTCGCAGGGGCTAAATTCACCCCTCCACTTT
>.|.|TRBV20-1|TRBJ1-3
CSAREQGSGNTIYF
TGCAGTGCTAGAGAGCAGGGGTCAGGAAACACCATATATTTT
>.|.|TRBV27|TRBJ1-2
CASSLWGYTF
TGTGCCAGCAGTTTGTGGGGCTACACCTTC
>.|.|TRBV20-1|TRBJ2-7
CSAEETGGSYEQYF
TGCAGTGCTGAAGAGACAGGAGGCTCCTACGAGCAGTACTTC
>.|few|TRBV18|TRBJ2-5
CASSGPRETQYF
TGTGCCAGCTCAGGCCCACGGGAGACCCAGTACTTC
>.|few|TRBV5-8|TRBJ1-5
CASSLGTEIRLGPQHF
TGTGCCAGCAGCTTGGGGACAGAGATCCGGCTTGGGCCCCAGCATTTT
>TRBD1|many|TRBV20-1|TRBJ1-1
CSAEGAPGAFF
TGCAGTGCAGAGGGGGCGCCTGGGGCTTTCTTT
>TRBD2|.|TRBV5-1|TRBJ2-5
CASSLASGSGSRTQYF
TGCGCCAGCAGCTTGGCGAGCGGGAGTGGGTCCAGAACCCAGTACTTC
>.|.|TRBV12-3/TRBV12-4|TRBJ1-1
CASSFTGALNTEAFF
TGTGCCAGCAGTTTTACCGGGGCCTTGAACACTGAAGCTTTCTTT
>.|few|TRBV6-5|TRBJ2-7
CASSYSQAPYEQYF
TGTGCCAGCAGTTACTCTCAGGCCCCCTACGAGCAGTACTTC
>TRBD1|few|TRBV15|TRBJ1-1
CATSRAVGQGPLNTEAFF
TGTGCCACCAGCAGAGCTGTCGGACAGGGGCCGCTGAACACTGAAGCTTTCTTT
>.|.|TRBV21-1|TRBJ1-5
CASSRPGHNQPQHF
TGTGCCAGCAGCAGACCGGGACATAATCAGCCCCAGCATTTT
>.|.|TRBV6-1|TRBJ1-2
CATGRGLPSYGYTF
TGTGCCACCGGACGGGGTTTGCCCTCATATGGCTACACCTTC
>.|.|TRBV6-1|TRBJ1-4
CASTSGEGVRANEKLFF
TGTGCCAGCACTTCTGGGGAGGGAGTGAGGGCTAATGAAAAACTGTTTTTT
>TRBD2|.|TRBV10-3|TRBJ2-5
CAISESRSGRSQETQYF
TGTGCCATCAGTGAGTCCCGAAGCGGGAGGAGCCAAGAGACCCAGTACTTC
>TRBD1|.|TRBV6-5|TRBJ2-5
CASSSSQGSETQYF
TGTGCCAGCAGTTCATCACAGGGGAGTGAGACCCAGTACTTC
>.|.|TRBV29-1|TRBJ1-3
CSATDGKNTIYF
TGCAGCGCTACCGACGGCAAAAACACCATATATTTT
>.|.|TRBV7-2|TRBJ1-5
CASSLIPREPQHF
TGTGCCAGCAGCTTAATACCGAGGGAGCCCCAGCATTTT
>.|few|TRBV12-3/TRBV12-4|TRBJ2-2
CASSLLGTHTGELFF
TGTGCCAGCAGTTTATTGGGGACACACACCGGGGAGCTGTTTTTT
>.|few|TRBV12-3/TRBV12-4|TRBJ1-1
CASRPRLGAGAANTEAFF
TGTGCCAGCAGACCCAGACTGGGGGCAGGGGCGGCGAACACTGAAGCTTTCTTT
>.|.|TRBV13|TRBJ2-5
CASSQVRGRWETQYF
TGTGCCAGCAGCCAAGTAAGGGGCAGATGGGAGACCCAGTACTTC
>.|few|TRBV20-1|TRBJ2-2
CSARDPRVGQTGELFF
TGCAGTGCTAGAGATCCCAGGGTTGGGCAAACCGGGGAGCTGTTTTTT
>.|few|TRBV4-1|TRBJ2-7
CASSQPHRGYPYEQYF
TGCGCCAGCAGCCAGCCTCATCGGGGGTACCCCTACGAGCAGTACTTC
>TRBD2|.|TRBV6-1|TRBJ2-1
CASSEFSPSGIYNEQFF
TGTGCCAGCAGTGAATTCTCCCCCAGCGGGATCTACAATGAGCAGTTCTTC
>.|few|TRBV5-6|TRBJ2-7
CASSLGSENYEQYF
TGTGCCAGCAGCTTGGGAAGTGAAAACTACGAGCAGTACTTC
>.|few|TRBV29-1|TRBJ2-1
CSVEGWRGINNEQFF
TGCAGCGTTGAAGGATGGCGCGGCATAAACAATGAGCAGTTCTTC
>.|few|TRBV20-1|TRBJ1-2
CSASETGRGLYGYTF
TGCAGTGCTAGCGAAACAGGGAGGGGTCTCTATGGCTACACCTTC
>.|few|TRBV7-2|TRBJ1-1
CASSHPGSTNTEAFF
TGTGCCAGCAGCCACCCTGGCAGTACCAACACTGAAGCTTTCTTT
>.|.|TRBV6-5|TRBJ1-2
CASSLAGGPDYGYTF
TGTGCCAGCAGTTTAGCGGGCGGACCTGACTATGGCTACACCTTC
>TRBD1|few|TRBV7-9|TRBJ1-3
CASSLGQGGPGNTIYF
TGTGCCAGCAGCTTGGGACAGGGTGGGCCCGGAAACACCATATATTTT
>.|few|TRBV18|TRBJ2-7
CASSPGRSGGYEQYF
TGTGCCAGCTCACCGGGGAGGTCCGGGGGCTACGAGCAGTACTTC
>.|few|TRBV7-2|TRBJ1-2
CASSLASLFDIGYTF
TGTGCCAGCAGCTTAGCTTCCCTCTTTGACATCGGCTACACCTTC
>TRBD2|.|TRBV7-3|TRBJ2-2
CASSISGQNTGELFF
TGTGCCAGCAGCATTAGCGGGCAGAACACCGGGGAGCTGTTTTTT